The 18 T cell receptor beta chains in this list originate from one sample, sequenced in a study of blood T cell repertoires in COVID-19. Repertoires were generated with immunoSEQ multiplex PCR, while TCRdb's copy carries only in-frame clones and drops some. The top ten clones hold 0.9% to 1.5% of a sample with around 60,000 clones, 65% to 90% of them seen once. The sequenced sample was peripheral blood. The receptors derive from a man aged 35-49 years with acute or convalescent COVID-19.

CDR3 region: CAASGTAYNEQFF. Here the CDR3 DNA reads TGTGCCGCCAGCGGTACAGCCTACAATGAGCAGTTCTTC. The V gene is TRBV27, the J gene TRBJ2-1, with D possibly matching TRBD2 (5 bases). V shed 11 bases and J shed 2 bases, with 13 bases lying between them. The CDR3 extends over 13 amino acids. The V gene's germline CDR1 is MNHEY and CDR2 SMNVEV (reference sequence).

This chain links TRBV7-3 with TRBJ2-1, with D possibly TRBD2 on 5 matching bases. The CDR3 sequence is 15 residues long. Germline V gene data show CDR1 as SGHTA and CDR2 as FQGTGA. The V end lost 5 bases, the J end lost 1 base, and 12 bases lay between the germline ends. This CDR3 reads CASSTTPGSYNEQFF. The CDR3 DNA reads TGTGCCAGCAGCACAACGCCGGGATCCTACAATGAGCAGTTCTTC.

The CDR3 is CASSQGRLAGPQETQYF. For the CDR3, the DNA is TGTGCCAGCAGCCAAGGTCGACTAGCGGGACCCCAAGAGACCCAGTACTTC. J is TRBJ2-5 and V is TRBV3-1 (or the pseudogene TRBV3-2); 11 bases line up with TRBD2. The trim removed 1 base at V and 1 base at J, leaving 5 bases unmatched. CDR1 and CDR2 (germline): LGHDT, YNNKEL (reference sequence). The CDR3 is made up of 17 amino acids.

This clone has just one count. The chain employs TRBV4-1 and TRBJ1-1; 9 bases match TRBD1. The CDR3 sequence is 14 residues long. Trimming cost V 8 bases and J 9 bases; bases outside gene matches: 13. Germline assignment: CDR1 MGHRA and CDR2 YSYEKL. The CDR3 DNA reads as TGCGCCAGCGTACTAAAAACGGGGACAGGGAAAGCTTTCTTT. Protein sequence: CASVLKTGTGKAFF.

The V gene is TRBV11-3, the J gene TRBJ1-6; D might be TRBD1 (5 bases). Germline values: CDR1 SGHNT, CDR2 YENEEA. This CDR3 comprises 14 residues. V was trimmed by 4 bases and J by 10 bases, leaving 14 bases between them. CDR3 amino acids: CASSSNRPRSPLHF. The DNA for the CDR3 is TGTGCCAGCAGCTCCAACAGGCCTCGGTCACCCCTCCACTTT.

The rearrangement uses TRBV9 and TRBJ2-2; tentative D call: TRBD1 (5 bases). V lost 7 bases to trimming and J lost 0 bases, with 7 bases between them. Germline values: CDR1 SGDLS, CDR2 YYNGEE. This CDR3 region has 13 residues. The CDR3 nucleotides are TGTGCCAGCGGGGCGTCGAACACCGGGGAGCTGTTTTTT. Translating it yields CASGASNTGELFF.

This chain's CDR3 is CASSLGVQYGAFF. Written as DNA, the CDR3 is TGTGCCAGCAGCTTAGGGGTACAGTACGGCGCTTTCTTT. V and J are TRBV11-3 and TRBJ1-1; D gene unclear. The ends were cut back, 1 base at V and 11 bases at J, with 14 bases in the middle. CDR1 and CDR2 from the germline V gene are SGHNT and YENEEA. This CDR3 has 13 amino acids. Drawing the rest from reference TRBV11-3 and TRBJ1-1, the complete variable domain is EAGVVQSPRYKIIEKKQPVAFWCNPISGHNTLYWYLQNLGQGPELLIRYENEEAVDDSQLPKDRFSAERLKGVDSTLKIQPAELGDSAVYLCASSLGVQYGAFFGQGTRLTVV.

The V gene is TRBV5-4, the J gene TRBJ1-1, with D unresolved. V lost 1 base and J lost 3, with 13 bases in between. The germline CDR1 and CDR2 sequences are SGHNT and YYREEE (reference sequence). The CDR3 contains 15 residues. The CDR3 here is CASSLPMGVYTEAFF. The CDR3 DNA reads as TGTGCCAGCAGCTTGCCGATGGGAGTGTACACTGAAGCTTTCTTT.

This clone was seen a handful of times. The J gene is TRBJ2-6, the V gene TRBV6-5, with D possibly matching TRBD2 (5 bases). Between the trimmed V and J ends, which lost 2 bases and 4 bases, there was a span of 9 bases. The germline CDR1 and CDR2 sequences are MNHEY and SVGAGI. The CDR3 is made up of 15 amino acids. The DNA of the CDR3 is TGTGCCAGCAGTTACGTTCGGAGGGGGGCCAACGTCCTGACTTTC. Translation: CASSYVRRGANVLTF.

The chain employs TRBV2 and TRBJ1-5, with TRBD1 matching 7 bases. Germline V gives CDR1 SNHLY, CDR2 FYNNEI. Trimming took 3 bases from V and 9 from J; bases not matched to a gene: 14. The CDR3 spans 16 residues. CDR3 residues: CASSEGAGGPRGPQHF. CDR3 DNA: TGTGCCAGCAGTGAGGGGGCAGGGGGTCCCAGGGGGCCCCAGCATTTT.

The chain uses TRBV7-3 and TRBJ1-5, with D unresolved. Germline CDR1 SGHTA, CDR2 FQGTGA. The length of the CDR3 is 15 residues. The CDR3 nucleotides read TGTGCGTATTATTCCGGGAAATATAGCAATCAGCCCCAGCATTTT. It codes for CAYYSGKYSNQPQHF.

The chain has TRBV15 and TRBJ2-1, with 8 bases fitting TRBD2. The CDR3 length is 15 residues. The V segment lost 3 bases and the J segment 7 bases; nucleotides outside the gene matches: 8. Germline CDR1 and CDR2: LNHNV and YYDKDF (reference sequence). The CDR3, as DNA: TGTGCCACCAGCAGTAGTAGCGGGGCCCTTAATGAGCAGTTCTTC. Encoded protein: CATSSSSGALNEQFF. The variable domain in full, with the rest retrieved from reference TRBV15 and TRBJ2-1, is DAMVIQNPRYQVTQFGKPVTLSCSQTLNHNVMYWYQQKSSQAPKLLFHYYDKDFNNEADTPDNFQSRRPNTSFCFLDIRSPGLGDTAMYLCATSSSSGALNEQFFGPGTRLTVL.

The sample holds one count of this clone. The chain has TRBV6-5 and TRBJ1-1; weak D call: TRBD1 (5 bases). The V gene lost 8 bases and the J gene lost 11 bases, with 18 bases spanning the gap. The CDR3 consists of 12 residues. Germline CDR1 MNHEY, CDR2 SVGAGI. In nucleotides, the CDR3 is TGTGCCAGCTCTACCCCGGGGGGAGAGGCTTTCTTT. Translation: CASSTPGGEAFF.

The rearrangement joins TRBV5-5 to TRBJ1-1; D might be TRBD1 (5 bases). From germline, CDR1 is SGHKS and CDR2 YYEKEE (reference sequence). The V end lost 4 bases, the J end lost 0 bases, and 10 bases lay between the germline ends. The CDR3 is made up of 14 amino acids. CDR3 DNA: TGTGCCAGCAGCCCAGGGACTCTGAACACTGAAGCTTTCTTT. Translated, it gives CASSPGTLNTEAFF.

The chain couples TRBV4-1 to TRBJ2-7; 9 nucleotides agree with TRBD1. The V and J ends lost 4 bases and 0 bases, in that order; junction bases with no gene match: 4. In germline, CDR1 is MGHRA, CDR2 YSYEKL. The CDR3 contains 15 residues. CDR3 bases: TGCGCCAGCAGCCCCCGACAGGGGGACTCCTACGAGCAGTACTTC. Residues: CASSPRQGDSYEQYF.

The rearrangement links TRBV19 to TRBJ1-1; D unresolved. This CDR3 is built from 13 residues. Trimming removed 7 bases at V and 5 bases at J, with 14 bases between. Germline CDR1 LNHDA, CDR2 SQIVND (reference sequence). CDR3 region: CASTITTGTEAFF. CDR3 coding DNA: TGTGCCAGTACCATTACGACCGGGACTGAAGCTTTCTTT.

The J gene is TRBJ2-7, the V gene TRBV6-5, with D unclear. V lost 6 bases and J 2 bases, leaving 8 bases between the germline ends. The CDR3 has 12 residues. Germline CDR1 and CDR2: MNHEY and SVGAGI. The CDR3: CASRGNAYEQYF. The DNA for the CDR3 is TGTGCCAGCAGGGGCAACGCCTACGAGCAGTACTTC.

The chain carries TRBV5-5 and TRBJ2-1, with D possibly being TRBD1 (6 bases). This CDR3 region has 12 residues. Germline V gene data show CDR1 as SGHKS and CDR2 as YYEKEE (reference sequence). V lost 4 bases and J 7 bases, leaving 9 bases between the germline ends. The CDR3 is CASSRTGNEQFF. The CDR3 region has the DNA TGTGCCAGCAGCCGTACAGGGAATGAGCAGTTCTTC.